Below are 5 T cell receptor beta chains sequenced from a single sample in a study of blood T cell repertoires in COVID-19. Some clones are missing from TCRdb's copy, which holds only in-frame ones; the method was immunoSEQ multiplex PCR. This sample has 210,000 or so clones; 87% occur once, and the top ten carry 11%. The sample taken for sequencing was PBMCs or T cells enriched from blood (not recorded which). Receptors originate from a young man who had recovered from COVID-19.

This chain links TRBV27 with TRBJ2-2, with a weak D call TRBD1 (6 bases). CDR1 is MNHEY and CDR2 is SMNVEV in the germline V gene (reference sequence). The CDR3 sequence is 11 residues long. Trimming removed 7 bases at V and 7 bases at J, with 7 bases between. The CDR3 spells CASTQGGELFF. In DNA, the CDR3 is TGTGCCAGCACACAGGGCGGGGAGCTGTTTTTT.

This chain's CDR3 is CASSLVGQSYDYEQYF. CDR3 nucleotides: TGCGCCAGCAGCTTGGTTGGGCAGAGCTATGACTACGAGCAGTACTTC. The chain employs TRBV5-1 and TRBJ2-7; D unclear. V lost 0 bases, J lost 3 bases, and 16 bases lay in between. CDR1 and CDR2 from the germline V gene are SGHRS and YFSETQ. The CDR3 runs to 16 residues.

Details on this clone: Different DNA sequences within this sample yield the same CDR3. V gene TRBV6-5 combines with J gene TRBJ2-7; D is possibly TRBD1 (6 bases). Germline CDR1 and CDR2: MNHEY and SVGAGI. Between the trimmed V and J ends, which lost 6 bases and 6 bases, there was a span of 12 bases. The CDR3 consists of 12 residues. CDR3 region: CASSLAGAEQYF. Written as DNA, the CDR3 is TGTGCCAGCAGCCTCGCAGGGGCCGAGCAGTACTTC.

The rearrangement links TRBV28 to TRBJ1-5; D not certain. This CDR3 is built from 14 residues. Germline V CDR1 and CDR2: MDHEN, SYDVKM. V gave up 4 bases and J gave up 0 bases, with 7 bases separating them. The CDR3 bases are TGTGCCAGCAGTTCGAGTTATAGCAATCAGCCCCAGCATTTT. Translation gives CASSSSYSNQPQHF.

This sequence joins TRBV7-2 and TRBJ2-3; D remains unclear. CDR1 SGHTA and CDR2 FQGNSA come from the germline V gene. Deletions cut 5 bases from V and 3 bases from J, with 6 bases between. The CDR3 sequence is 12 residues long. CDR3 in DNA: TGTGCCAGCAGCCAACAAACAGATACGCAGTATTTT. It codes for CASSQQTDTQYF.